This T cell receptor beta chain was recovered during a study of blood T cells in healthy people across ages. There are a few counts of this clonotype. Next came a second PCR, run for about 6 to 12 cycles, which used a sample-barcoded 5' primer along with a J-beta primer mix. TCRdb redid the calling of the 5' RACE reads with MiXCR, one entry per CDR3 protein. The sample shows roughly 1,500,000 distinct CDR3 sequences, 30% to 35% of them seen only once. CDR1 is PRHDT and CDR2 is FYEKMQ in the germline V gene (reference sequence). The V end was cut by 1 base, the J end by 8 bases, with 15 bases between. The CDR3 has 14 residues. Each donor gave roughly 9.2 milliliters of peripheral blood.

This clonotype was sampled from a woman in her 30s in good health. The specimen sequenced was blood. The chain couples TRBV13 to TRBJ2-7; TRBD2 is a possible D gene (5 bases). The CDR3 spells CASSLDSSAGKQYF. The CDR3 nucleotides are TGTGCCAGCAGCTTAGATTCTTCGGCGGGCAAGCAGTACTTC.